This TCR beta chain was sequenced in a study of vaccination effects on CD4 cells after COVID-19. General study points: Long after vaccination, the clones induced by infection and by vaccine shrank markedly in size.

Within the ViraFEST assay, antigen-specific CD4+ T cells underwent expansion with viral peptide pools prior to sequencing. Around day 10 of culture, CD4+ T cells were separated out. In the vaccine recipients, nucleocapsid antibodies were negative and there was no prior SARS-CoV-2 infection. They grew some 1.9 million PBMC in each well, adding around 10 IU/ml IL-2 and roughly 9.3 ug/ml peptides. Both day 3 and day 7 saw half the medium replaced with IL-2 medium. The CDR3 loop spans 14 amino acids. With 2 bases clipped from V and 4 bases from J, the junction kept 4 bases outside the gene matches. Germline V lookup: CDR1 SNHLY, CDR2 FYNNEI. Comments on this clone: What it recognizes is unknown.

Clones were read by immunoSEQ multiplex PCR, and TCRdb kept only the in-frame ones, dropping some. The sample lists approximately 23,000 clones; around 68% were seen once. This clonotype was sampled from a human donor who received a COVID-19 vaccine. The chain couples TRBV2 to TRBJ1-2, with 7 nucleotides matching TRBD1. The specimen was CD4+ T cells from PBMCs cultured with HCoV-NL63 spike peptides, collected before COVID-19 vaccination. The CDR3 nucleotides are TGTGCCAGCAGTGAAAGGGGGCTTAGCTATGGCTACACCTTC. This sequence encodes CASSERGLSYGYTF.